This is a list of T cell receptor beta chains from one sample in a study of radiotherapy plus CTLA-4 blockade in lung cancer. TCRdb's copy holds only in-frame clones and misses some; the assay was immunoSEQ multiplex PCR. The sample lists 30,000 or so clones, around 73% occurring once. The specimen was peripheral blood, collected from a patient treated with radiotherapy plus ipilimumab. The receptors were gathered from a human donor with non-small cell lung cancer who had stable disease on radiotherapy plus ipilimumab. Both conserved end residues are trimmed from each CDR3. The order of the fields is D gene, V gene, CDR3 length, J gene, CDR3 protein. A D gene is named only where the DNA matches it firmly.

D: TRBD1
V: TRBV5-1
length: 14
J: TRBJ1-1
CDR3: ASSFGTGGRNTEAF

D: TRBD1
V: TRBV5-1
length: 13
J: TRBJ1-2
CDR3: ASSAGQTANYGYT

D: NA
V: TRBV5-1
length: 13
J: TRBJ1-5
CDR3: ASSLVGGSNQPQH

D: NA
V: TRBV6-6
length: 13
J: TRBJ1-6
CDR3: ASSYSTEPGSPLH

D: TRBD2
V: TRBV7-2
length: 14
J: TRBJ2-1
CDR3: ASTLGGRGGHNEQF

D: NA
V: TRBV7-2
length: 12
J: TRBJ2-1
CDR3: ASSLGLSYNEQF

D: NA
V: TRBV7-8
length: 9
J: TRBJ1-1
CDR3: ASSSGTEAF

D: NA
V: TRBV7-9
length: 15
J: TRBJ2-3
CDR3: ASSSRTGLKFTDTQY

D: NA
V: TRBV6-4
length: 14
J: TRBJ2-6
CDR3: ASSLGAFSGANVLT

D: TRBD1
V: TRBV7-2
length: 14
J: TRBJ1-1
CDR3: ASSSRPGTGGGTAF

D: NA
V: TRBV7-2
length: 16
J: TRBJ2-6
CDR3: ASSLGFGGGAGANVLT

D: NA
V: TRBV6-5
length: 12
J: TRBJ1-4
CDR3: ASSLLQGVEKLF

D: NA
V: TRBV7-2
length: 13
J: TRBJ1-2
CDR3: ASSLALGQGHGYT

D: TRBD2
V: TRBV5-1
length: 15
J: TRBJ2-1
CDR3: ASSLGSSSGGRNEQF

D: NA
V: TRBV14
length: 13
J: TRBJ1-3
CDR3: ASSQLGLSGNTIY

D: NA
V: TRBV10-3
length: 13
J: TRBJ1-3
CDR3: AIRVTGSSGNTIY

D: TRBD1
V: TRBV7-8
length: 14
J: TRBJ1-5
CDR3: ASSLVTGARNQPQH

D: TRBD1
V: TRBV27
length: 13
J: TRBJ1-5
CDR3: ASSTQGIGNQPQH

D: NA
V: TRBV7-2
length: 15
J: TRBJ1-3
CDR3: ASSLVDDPFSGNTIY

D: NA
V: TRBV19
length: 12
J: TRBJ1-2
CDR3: ASNPGGQNYGYT

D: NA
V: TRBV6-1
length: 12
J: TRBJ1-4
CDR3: ASGWGLRSEKLF

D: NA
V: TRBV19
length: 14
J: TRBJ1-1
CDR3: ASSIPHGGLNTEAF

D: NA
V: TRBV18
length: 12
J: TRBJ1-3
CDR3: ASSPGDVGNTIY

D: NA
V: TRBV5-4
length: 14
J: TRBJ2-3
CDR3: ASSLDPQPTTDTQY

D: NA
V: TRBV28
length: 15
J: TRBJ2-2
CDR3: ASSLSVRGGTTGELF

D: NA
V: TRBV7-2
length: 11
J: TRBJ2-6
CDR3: ASGVAGANVLT

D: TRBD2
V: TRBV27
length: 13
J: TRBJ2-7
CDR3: ASSLYRGGPYEQY

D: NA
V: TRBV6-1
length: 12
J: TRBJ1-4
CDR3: ASSPGRLNEKLF

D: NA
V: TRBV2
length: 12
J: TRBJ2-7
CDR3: ASSEVRENYEQY

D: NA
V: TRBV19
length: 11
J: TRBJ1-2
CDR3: ASSIKINYGYT

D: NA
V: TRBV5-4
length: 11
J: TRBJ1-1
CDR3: ASSFAERNEAF

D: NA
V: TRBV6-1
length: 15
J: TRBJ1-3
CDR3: ASSERSGAGSGNTIY

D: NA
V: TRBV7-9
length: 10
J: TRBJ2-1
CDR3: ASSLLRDKRF

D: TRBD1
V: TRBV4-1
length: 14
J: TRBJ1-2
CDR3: ASSQPRQGKSYGYT

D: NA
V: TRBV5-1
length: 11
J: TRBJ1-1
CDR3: ASSRIVAAEAF

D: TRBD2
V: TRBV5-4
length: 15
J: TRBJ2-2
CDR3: ASSLGLAGWNTGELF

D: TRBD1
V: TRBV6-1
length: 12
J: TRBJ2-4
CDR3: ASRRGPGENIQY

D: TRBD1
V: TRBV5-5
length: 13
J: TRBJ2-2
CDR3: ASSLTGSGTGELF

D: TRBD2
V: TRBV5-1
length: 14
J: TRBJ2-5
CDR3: ASSLGTSGGQETQY

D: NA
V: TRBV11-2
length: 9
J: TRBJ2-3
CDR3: ASSRADTQY

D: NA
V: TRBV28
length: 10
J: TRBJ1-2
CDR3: ASSSSDYGYT

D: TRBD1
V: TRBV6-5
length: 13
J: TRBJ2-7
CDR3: ASRGDRGRSYEQY

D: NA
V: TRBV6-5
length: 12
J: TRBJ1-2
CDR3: ASSYLLGLGGYT

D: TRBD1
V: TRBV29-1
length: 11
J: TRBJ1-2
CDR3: SVRDRGFYGYT

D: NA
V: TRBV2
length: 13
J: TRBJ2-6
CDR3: ASSEQSSGANVLT

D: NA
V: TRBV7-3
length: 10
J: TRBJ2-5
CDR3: ASSPFGETQY

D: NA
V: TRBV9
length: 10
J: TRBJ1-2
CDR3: ASSVGEFSYT

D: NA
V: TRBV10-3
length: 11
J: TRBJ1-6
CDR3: AISGGSVSPLH

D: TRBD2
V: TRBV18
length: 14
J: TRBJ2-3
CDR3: ASSPTSGGSTDTQY

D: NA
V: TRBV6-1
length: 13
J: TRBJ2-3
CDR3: ASSEQTSSTDTQY